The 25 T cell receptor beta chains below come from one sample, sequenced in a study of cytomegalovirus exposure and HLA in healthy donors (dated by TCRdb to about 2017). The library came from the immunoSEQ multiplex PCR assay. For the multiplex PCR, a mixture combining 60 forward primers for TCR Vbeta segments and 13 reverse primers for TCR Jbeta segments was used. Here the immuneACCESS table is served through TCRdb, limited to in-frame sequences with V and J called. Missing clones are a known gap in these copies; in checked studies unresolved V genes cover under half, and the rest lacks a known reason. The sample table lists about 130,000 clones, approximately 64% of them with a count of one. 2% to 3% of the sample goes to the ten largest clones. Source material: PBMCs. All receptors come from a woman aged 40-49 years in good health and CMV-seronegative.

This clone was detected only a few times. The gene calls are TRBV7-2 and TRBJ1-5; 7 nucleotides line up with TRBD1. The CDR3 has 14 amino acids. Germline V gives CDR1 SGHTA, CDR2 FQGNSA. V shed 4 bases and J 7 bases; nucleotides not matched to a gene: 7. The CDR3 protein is CASSSAPGGQPQHF. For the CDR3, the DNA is TGTGCCAGCAGCTCCGCCCCAGGGGGACAGCCCCAGCATTTT.

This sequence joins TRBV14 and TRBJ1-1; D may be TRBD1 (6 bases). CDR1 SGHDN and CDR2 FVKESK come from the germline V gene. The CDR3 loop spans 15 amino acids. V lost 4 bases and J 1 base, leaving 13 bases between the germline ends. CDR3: CASSLQTGWNTEAFF. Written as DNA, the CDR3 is TGTGCCAGCAGCCTCCAGACAGGTTGGAACACTGAAGCTTTCTTT.

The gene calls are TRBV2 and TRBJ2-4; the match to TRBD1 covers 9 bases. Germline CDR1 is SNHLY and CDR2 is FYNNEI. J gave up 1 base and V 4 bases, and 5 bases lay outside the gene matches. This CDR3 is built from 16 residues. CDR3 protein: CASSGGQGSAKNIQYF. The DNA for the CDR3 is TGTGCCAGCAGTGGGGGACAGGGATCCGCCAAAAACATTCAGTACTTC.

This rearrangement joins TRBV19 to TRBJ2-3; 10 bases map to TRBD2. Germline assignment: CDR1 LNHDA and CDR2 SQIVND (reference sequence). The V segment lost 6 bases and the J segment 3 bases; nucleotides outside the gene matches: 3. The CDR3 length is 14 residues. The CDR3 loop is CASRVAGGTDTQYF. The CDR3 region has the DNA TGTGCCAGTAGGGTAGCGGGGGGAACAGATACGCAGTATTTT.

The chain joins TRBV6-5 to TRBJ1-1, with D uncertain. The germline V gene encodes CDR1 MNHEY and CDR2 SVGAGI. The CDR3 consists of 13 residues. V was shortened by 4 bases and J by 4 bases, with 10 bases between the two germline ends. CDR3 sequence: CASSFNSLTEAFF. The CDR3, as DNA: TGTGCCAGCAGTTTTAACAGTCTCACTGAAGCTTTCTTT.

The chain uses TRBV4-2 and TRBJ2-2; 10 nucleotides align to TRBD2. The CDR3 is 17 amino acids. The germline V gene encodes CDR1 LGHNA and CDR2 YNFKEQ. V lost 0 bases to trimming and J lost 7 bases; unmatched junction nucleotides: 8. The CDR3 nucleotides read TGTGCCAGCAGCCAAGATCCCAGCGGGGGGGCAGGCGGGGAGCTGTTTTTT. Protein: CASSQDPSGGAGGELFF.

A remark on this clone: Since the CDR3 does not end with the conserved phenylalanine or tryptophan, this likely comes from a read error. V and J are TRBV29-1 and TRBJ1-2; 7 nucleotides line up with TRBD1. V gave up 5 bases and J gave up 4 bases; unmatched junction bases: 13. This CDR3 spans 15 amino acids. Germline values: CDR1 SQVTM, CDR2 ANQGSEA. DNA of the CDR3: TGCAGCGTTACGACGCGGACAGGAGGGCGCTATGGCTACACCCTC. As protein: CSVTTRTGGRYGYTL.

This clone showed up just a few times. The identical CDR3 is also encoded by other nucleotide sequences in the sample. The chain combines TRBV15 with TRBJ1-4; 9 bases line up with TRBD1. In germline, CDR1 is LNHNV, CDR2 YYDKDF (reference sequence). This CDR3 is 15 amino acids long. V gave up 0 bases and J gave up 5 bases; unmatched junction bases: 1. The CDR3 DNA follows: TGTGCCACCAGCAGAGATGGACAGGGGAATGAAAAACTGTTTTTT. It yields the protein CATSRDGQGNEKLFF.

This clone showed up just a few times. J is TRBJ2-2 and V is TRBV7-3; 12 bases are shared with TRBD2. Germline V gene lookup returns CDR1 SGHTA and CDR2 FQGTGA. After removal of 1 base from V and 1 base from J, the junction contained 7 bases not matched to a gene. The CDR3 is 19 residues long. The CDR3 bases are TGTGCCAGCAGCTTAATCGGCCTAGCGGGGGGGAGGAACACCGGGGAGCTGTTTTTT. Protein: CASSLIGLAGGRNTGELFF.

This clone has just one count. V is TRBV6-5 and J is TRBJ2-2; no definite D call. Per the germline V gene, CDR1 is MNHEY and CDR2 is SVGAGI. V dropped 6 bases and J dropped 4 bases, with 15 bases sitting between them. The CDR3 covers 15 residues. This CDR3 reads CASRIDSVRTGELFF. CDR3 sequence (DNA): TGTGCCAGCAGGATCGACTCCGTTCGCACCGGGGAGCTGTTTTTT.

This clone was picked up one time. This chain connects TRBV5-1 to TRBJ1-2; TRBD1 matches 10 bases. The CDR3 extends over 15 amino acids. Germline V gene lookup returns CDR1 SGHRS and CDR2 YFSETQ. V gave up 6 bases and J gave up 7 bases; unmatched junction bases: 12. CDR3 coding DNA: TGCGCCAGCACGTCTGCCGGGACAGGGGACTCTGGCTACACCTTC. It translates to CASTSAGTGDSGYTF. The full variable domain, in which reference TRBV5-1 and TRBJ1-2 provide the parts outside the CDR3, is KAGVTQTPRYLIKTRGQQVTLSCSPISGHRSVSWYQQTPGQGLQFLFEYFSETQRNKGNFPGRFSGRQFSNSRSEMNVSTLELGDSALYLCASTSAGTGDSGYTFGSGTRLTVV.

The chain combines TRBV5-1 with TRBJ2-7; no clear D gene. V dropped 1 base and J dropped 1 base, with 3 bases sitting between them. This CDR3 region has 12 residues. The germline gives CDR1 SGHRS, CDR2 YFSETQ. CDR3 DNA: TGCGCCAGCAGCTTGTCGTCCTACGAGCAGTACTTC. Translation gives CASSLSSYEQYF.

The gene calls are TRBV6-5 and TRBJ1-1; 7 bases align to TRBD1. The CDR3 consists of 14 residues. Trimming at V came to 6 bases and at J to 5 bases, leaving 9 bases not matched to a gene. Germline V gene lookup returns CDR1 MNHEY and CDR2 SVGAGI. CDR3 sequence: CASSQNRGETEAFF. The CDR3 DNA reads TGTGCCAGCAGCCAAAACAGGGGTGAGACTGAAGCTTTCTTT.

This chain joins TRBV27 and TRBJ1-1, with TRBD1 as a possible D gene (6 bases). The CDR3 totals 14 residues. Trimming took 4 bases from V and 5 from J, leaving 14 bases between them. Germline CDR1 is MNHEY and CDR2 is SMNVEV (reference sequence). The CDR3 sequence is CASSSYRVGTEAFF. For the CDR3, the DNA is TGTGCCAGCAGTTCTTACAGGGTTGGAACTGAAGCTTTCTTT.

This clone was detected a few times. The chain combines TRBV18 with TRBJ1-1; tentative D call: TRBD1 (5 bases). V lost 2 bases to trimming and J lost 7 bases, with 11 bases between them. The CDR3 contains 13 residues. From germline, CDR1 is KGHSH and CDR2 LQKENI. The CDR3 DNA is TGTGCCAGCTCACCAAACGACAGAGATGAAGCTTTCTTT. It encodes CASSPNDRDEAFF.

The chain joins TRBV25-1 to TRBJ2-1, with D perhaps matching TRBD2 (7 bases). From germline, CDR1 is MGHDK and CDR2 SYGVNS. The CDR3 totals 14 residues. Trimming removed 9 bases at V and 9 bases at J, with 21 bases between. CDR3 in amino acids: CASQGGGLTTEQFF. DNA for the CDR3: TGTGCCAGTCAAGGGGGGGGCCTTACAACTGAGCAGTTCTTC.

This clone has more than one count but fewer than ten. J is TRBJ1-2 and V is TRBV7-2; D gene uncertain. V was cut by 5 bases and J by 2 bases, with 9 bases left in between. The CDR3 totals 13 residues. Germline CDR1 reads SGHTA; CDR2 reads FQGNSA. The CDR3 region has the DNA TGTGCCAGCAGCGTTGACATGAACTATGGCTACACCTTC. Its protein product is CASSVDMNYGYTF.

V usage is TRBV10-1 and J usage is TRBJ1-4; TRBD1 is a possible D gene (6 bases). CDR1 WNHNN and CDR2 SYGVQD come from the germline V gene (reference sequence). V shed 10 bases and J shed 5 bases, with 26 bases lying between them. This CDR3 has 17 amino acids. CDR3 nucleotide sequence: TGCGCCACCTCAGAGTCCCCTCATACGACAGGCAATGAAAAACTGTTTTTT. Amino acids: CATSESPHTTGNEKLFF.

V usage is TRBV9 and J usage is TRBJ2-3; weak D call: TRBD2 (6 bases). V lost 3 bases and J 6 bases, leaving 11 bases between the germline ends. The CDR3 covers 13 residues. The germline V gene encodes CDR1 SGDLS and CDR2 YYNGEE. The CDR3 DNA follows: TGTGCCAGCAGCGGCGGCGGGGAGGATACGCAGTATTTT. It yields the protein CASSGGGEDTQYF.

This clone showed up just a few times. CDR3 in DNA: TGTGCCAGCAGCCAAGGACAGGGTCTGGGCTACACCTTC. Amino acid sequence: CASSQGQGLGYTF. This chain links TRBV4-2 with TRBJ1-2; 7 nucleotides agree with TRBD1. Germline loops: CDR1 LGHNA, CDR2 YNFKEQ. V lost 1 base, J lost 8 bases, and 4 bases stayed unmatched. This CDR3 is 13 amino acids long.

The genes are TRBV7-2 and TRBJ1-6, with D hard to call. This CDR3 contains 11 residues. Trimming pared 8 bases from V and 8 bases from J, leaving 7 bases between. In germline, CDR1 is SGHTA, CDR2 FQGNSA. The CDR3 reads CASSGDSPLHF. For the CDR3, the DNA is TGTGCCAGCTCGGGTGATTCACCCCTCCACTTT.

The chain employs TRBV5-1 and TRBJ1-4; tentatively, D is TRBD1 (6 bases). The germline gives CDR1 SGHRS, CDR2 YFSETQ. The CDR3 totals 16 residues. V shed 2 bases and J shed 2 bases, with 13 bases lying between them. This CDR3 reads CASSLRQAGTNEKLFF. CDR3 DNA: TGCGCCAGCAGCTTACGACAGGCTGGGACTAATGAAAAACTGTTTTTT. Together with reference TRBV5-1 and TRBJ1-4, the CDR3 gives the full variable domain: KAGVTQTPRYLIKTRGQQVTLSCSPISGHRSVSWYQQTPGQGLQFLFEYFSETQRNKGNFPGRFSGRQFSNSRSEMNVSTLELGDSALYLCASSLRQAGTNEKLFFGSGTQLSVL.

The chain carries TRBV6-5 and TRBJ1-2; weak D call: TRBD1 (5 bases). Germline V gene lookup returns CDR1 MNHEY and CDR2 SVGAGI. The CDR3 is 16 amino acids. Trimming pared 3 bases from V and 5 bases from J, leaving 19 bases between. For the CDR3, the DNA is TGTGCCAGCAGTTATGTAGGGGAGGGGAGTAGATATGGCTACACCTTC. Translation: CASSYVGEGSRYGYTF.

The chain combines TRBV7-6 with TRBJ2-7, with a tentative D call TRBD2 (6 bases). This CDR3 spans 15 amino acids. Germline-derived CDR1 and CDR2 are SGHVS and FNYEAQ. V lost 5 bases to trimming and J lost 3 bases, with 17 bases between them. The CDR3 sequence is CASSHLEGLSYEQYF. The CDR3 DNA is TGTGCCAGCAGCCATCTTGAGGGACTGAGCTACGAGCAGTACTTC.

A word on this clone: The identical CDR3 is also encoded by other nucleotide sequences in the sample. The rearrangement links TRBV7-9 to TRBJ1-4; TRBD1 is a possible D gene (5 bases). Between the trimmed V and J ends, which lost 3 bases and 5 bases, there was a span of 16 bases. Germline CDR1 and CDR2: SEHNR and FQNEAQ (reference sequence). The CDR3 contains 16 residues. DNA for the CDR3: TGTGCCAGCAGCTTGGGCGTGCAGGGTGGGAATGAAAAACTGTTTTTT. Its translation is CASSLGVQGGNEKLFF.